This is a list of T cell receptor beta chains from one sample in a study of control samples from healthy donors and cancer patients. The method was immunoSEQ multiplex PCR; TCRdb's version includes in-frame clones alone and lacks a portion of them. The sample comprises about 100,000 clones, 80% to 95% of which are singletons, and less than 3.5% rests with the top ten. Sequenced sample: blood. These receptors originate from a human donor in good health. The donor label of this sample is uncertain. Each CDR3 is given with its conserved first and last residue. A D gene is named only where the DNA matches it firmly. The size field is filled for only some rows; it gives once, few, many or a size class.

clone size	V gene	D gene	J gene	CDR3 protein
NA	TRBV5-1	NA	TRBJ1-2	CASSFTDEGGYTF
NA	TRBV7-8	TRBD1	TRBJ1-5	CASSPPGQGGRVGYNSNQPQHF
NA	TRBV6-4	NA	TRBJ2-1	CASSPRGRETNEQFF
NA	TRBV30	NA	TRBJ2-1	CAWAREGSYNEQFF
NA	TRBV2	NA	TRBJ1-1	CASSDRGMNTEAFF
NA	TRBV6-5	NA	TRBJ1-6	CASRVYNSPLHF
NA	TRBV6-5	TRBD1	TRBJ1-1	CASSYSRTGNTEAFF
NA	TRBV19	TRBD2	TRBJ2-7	CASGPSGGAFEQYF
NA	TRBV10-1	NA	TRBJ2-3	CASSGRISDTQYF
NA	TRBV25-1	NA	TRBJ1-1	CASSSTIEKGQRAFF
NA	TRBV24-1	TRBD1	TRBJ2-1	CATSEFPGQDEQFF
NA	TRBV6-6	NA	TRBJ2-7	CASRPPSRWAYEQYF
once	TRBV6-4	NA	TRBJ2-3	CASSHTEGETDTQYF
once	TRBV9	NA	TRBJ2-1	CASSVVTGYEQFF
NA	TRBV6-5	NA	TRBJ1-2	CATRQGDYGYTF
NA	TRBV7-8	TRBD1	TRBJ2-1	CASSSDRGSEQFF
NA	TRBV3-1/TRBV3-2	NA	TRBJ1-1	CASSHLRVANTEAFF
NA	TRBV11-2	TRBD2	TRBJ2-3	CASSLGGGGADTQYF
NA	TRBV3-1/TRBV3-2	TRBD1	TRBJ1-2	CASSQGTGQIGYTF
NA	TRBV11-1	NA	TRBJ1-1	CASSRGRGKMNTEAFF
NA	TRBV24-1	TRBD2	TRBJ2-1	CATRNKAAGGDEQFF
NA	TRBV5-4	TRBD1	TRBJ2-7	CASSQGQLVAYEQYF
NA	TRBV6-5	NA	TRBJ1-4	CASTGQGLGEKLFF
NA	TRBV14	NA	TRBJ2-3	CASSQITGLGTQYF
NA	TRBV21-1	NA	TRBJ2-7	CASSKIGGRTGGLEEQYF
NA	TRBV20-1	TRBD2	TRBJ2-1	CSASDSLAGGYNEQFF
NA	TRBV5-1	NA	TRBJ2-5	CASSLADGLETQYF
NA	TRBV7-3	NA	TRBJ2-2	CASSLNPRGQNTGELFF
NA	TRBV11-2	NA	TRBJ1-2	CASTKAGPFDGYTF
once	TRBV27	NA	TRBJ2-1	CASSRGGDEQFF
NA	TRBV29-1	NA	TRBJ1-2	CSVCTPPVYTF
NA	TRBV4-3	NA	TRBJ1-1	CASSQDMHYEAFF
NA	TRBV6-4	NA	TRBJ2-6	CASSLDGSGANVLTF
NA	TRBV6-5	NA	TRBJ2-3	CASSRSGATDTQYF
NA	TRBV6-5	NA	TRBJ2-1	CASRSRGSGNEQFF
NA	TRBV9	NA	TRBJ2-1	CASSVVPGANEQFF
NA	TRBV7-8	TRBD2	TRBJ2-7	CASGDSGGQYF
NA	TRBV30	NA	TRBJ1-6	CASGTRNSPLHF
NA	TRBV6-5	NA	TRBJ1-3	CASSYPAKGGNTIYF
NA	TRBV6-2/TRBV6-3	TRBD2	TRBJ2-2	CASSYSPAGGPGELFF
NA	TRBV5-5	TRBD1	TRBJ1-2	CASSLVGQVRGYTF
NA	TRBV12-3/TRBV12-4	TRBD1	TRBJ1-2	CASSSDRGLGYTF
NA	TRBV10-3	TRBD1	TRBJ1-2	CATRDRGYGYTF
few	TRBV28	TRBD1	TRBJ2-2	CASSSGQDTGELFF
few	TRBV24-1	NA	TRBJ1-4	CATSDYRAPEKLFF
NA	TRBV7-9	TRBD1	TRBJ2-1	CASSWGQDYNEQFF
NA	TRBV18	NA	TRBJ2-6	CASSPLSQGKSGANVLTF
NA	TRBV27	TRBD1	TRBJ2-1	CASSSDRGISNEQFF
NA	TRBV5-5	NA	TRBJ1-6	CASSMSWISNSPLHF
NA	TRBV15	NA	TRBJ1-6	CATSRDGGPGYNSPLHF
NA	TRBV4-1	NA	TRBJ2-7	CASSQDDGGRSYEQYF
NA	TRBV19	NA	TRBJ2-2	CASRSGRTGELFF
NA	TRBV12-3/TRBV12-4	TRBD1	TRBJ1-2	CASSLNRGGYTF
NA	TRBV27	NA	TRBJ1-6	CASSFGGGSPLHF
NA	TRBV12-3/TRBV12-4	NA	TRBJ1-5	CASTLRQNQPQHF